Presented here are 30 T cell receptor beta chains from one specimen sequenced in a study of cytomegalovirus exposure and HLA in healthy donors. Amplification used 60 Vbeta primers and 13 Jbeta primers. Here immunoSEQ multiplex PCR was the method, and the copy in TCRdb shows in-frame clones only, minus some. The sample includes 130,000 or so clones, around nine tenths of them seen just once. Material for sequencing was PBMCs. The receptors stem from a woman in her 30s in good health and CMV-seronegative.

The gene calls are TRBV7-2 and TRBJ1-6; 8 nucleotides agree with TRBD1. CDR3 length: 16 residues. The ends lost 3 bases at V and 8 bases at J; junction bases unmatched: 9. The germline gives CDR1 SGHTA, CDR2 FQGNSA. CDR3 in DNA: TGTGCCAGCAGCTTCGACGGACAGGGATCTTATTCACCCCTCCACTTT. Translation: CASSFDGQGSYSPLHF.

This clone was seen just once. The rearrangement links TRBV7-2 to TRBJ2-2, with 12 bases matching TRBD2. Germline values: CDR1 SGHTA, CDR2 FQGNSA. After removal of 1 base from V and 0 bases from J, the junction contained 3 bases not matched to a gene. The CDR3 has 18 amino acids. Here the CDR3 reads CASSLDPSGGANTGELFF. The CDR3 DNA sequence: TGTGCCAGCAGCTTAGACCCTAGCGGGGGGGCGAACACCGGGGAGCTGTTTTTT.

J is TRBJ1-1 and V is TRBV28; the D gene is possibly TRBD1 (6 bases). Per the germline V gene, CDR1 is MDHEN and CDR2 is SYDVKM. The V gene lost 5 bases and the J gene lost 6 bases, with 16 bases spanning the gap. The CDR3 runs to 14 residues. The CDR3 region is CASSGSGGAPEAFF. For the CDR3, the DNA is TGTGCCAGCAGTGGTTCTGGGGGCGCGCCTGAAGCTTTCTTT.

The chain recombines TRBV28 with TRBJ2-5; unclear D gene. The CDR3 totals 15 residues. Germline lookup yields CDR1 MDHEN and CDR2 SYDVKM. V shed 3 bases and J shed 9 bases, with 20 bases lying between them. The chain's CDR3 is CASSFFGLSIGPQYF. Here the CDR3 DNA reads TGTGCCAGCAGTTTTTTTGGGCTGTCCATTGGTCCCCAGTACTTC.

The chain uses TRBV28 and TRBJ1-4, with D hard to call. Germline V CDR1 and CDR2: MDHEN, SYDVKM. The CDR3 is 15 amino acids. V lost 1 base and J lost 5, with 11 bases in between. CDR3 bases: TGTGCCAGCAGTTTATTTGCGGCCCACAATGAAAAACTGTTTTTT. It encodes CASSLFAAHNEKLFF.

The chain is built from TRBV19 and TRBJ1-5, with TRBD1 identical over 11 bases. This CDR3 comprises 15 residues. J was trimmed by 6 bases and V by 2 bases; bases with no gene match: 3. Looked up from germline, CDR1 is LNHDA and CDR2 is SQIVND (reference sequence). The CDR3 region is CASSIIGQGAQPQHF. The CDR3 bases are TGTGCCAGTAGTATAATAGGACAGGGGGCTCAGCCCCAGCATTTT.

The V call is TRBV5-6, the J call TRBJ2-7, with 8 bases that match TRBD2. V trimming: 0 bases; J trimming: 0 bases; junction bases outside the gene matches: 14. Per germline, CDR1 SGHDT and CDR2 YYEEEE. The length of the CDR3 is 19 residues. The CDR3 protein is CASSLGALLAGKLSYEQYF. Written as DNA, the CDR3 is TGTGCCAGCAGCTTGGGTGCCCTTTTAGCGGGGAAACTCTCCTACGAGCAGTACTTC.

The V call is TRBV29-1, the J call TRBJ2-4; 13 nucleotides match TRBD2. V shed 4 bases and J 0 bases; nucleotides not matched to a gene: 6. Germline-derived CDR1 and CDR2 are SQVTM and ANQGSEA. This CDR3 is 17 amino acids long. CDR3 nucleotides: TGCAGCGTTGTAGGACTAGCGGGGGCTGTAGCCAAAAACATTCAGTACTTC. It specifies CSVVGLAGAVAKNIQYF.

In nucleotides, the CDR3 is TGTGCCAGCAGCAACAGGGCAGATACGCAGTATTTT. The encoded protein is CASSNRADTQYF. This chain uses TRBV7-2 with TRBJ2-3, with a weak D call TRBD1 (6 bases). Germline lookup yields CDR1 SGHTA and CDR2 FQGNSA. The CDR3 is 12 amino acids. The ends were cut back, 5 bases at V and 4 bases at J, with 7 bases in the middle.

The V call is TRBV5-4, the J call TRBJ2-1; perhaps TRBD2 as D (5 bases). V was trimmed by 0 bases and J by 1 base, leaving 8 bases between them. Germline assignment: CDR1 SGHNT and CDR2 YYREEE (reference sequence). This CDR3 spans 15 amino acids. The CDR3 loop reads CASSLGGQSYNEQFF. For the CDR3, the DNA is TGTGCCAGCAGCTTGGGAGGGCAATCCTACAATGAGCAGTTCTTC.

This clone occurred a few times. This sequence joins TRBV4-2 and TRBJ2-2; TRBD2 might be the D (5 bases). This CDR3 has 15 amino acids. Trimming stripped 2 bases from V and 5 bases from J, with 12 bases between. Germline CDR1 reads LGHNA; CDR2 reads YNFKEQ. CDR3 nucleotide sequence: TGTGCCAGCAGCCAAATCGGGGTTGGGACCGGGGAGCTGTTTTTT. Translation: CASSQIGVGTGELFF.

The genes are TRBV11-2 and TRBJ2-5; 13 positions match TRBD2. V shed 1 base and J 6 bases; nucleotides not matched to a gene: 2. Germline loops: CDR1 SGHAT, CDR2 FQNNGV. The CDR3 is 15 residues long. The CDR3 loop reads CASSLGTSGSQTQYF. The CDR3, as DNA: TGTGCCAGCAGCTTAGGGACTAGCGGGAGTCAGACCCAGTACTTC.

J is TRBJ2-5 and V is TRBV18, with 8 bases fitting TRBD1. This CDR3 has 17 residues. The germline V gene encodes CDR1 KGHSH and CDR2 LQKENI. The V segment lost 2 bases and the J segment 4 bases; nucleotides outside the gene matches: 12. The CDR3 spells CASSPVRQGLVGETQYF. CDR3 DNA: TGTGCCAGCTCACCAGTGAGACAGGGGCTGGTAGGAGAGACCCAGTACTTC.

Concerning this clone: The junction departs from the called germline gene at one end, perhaps through a read error. The V gene is TRBV27, the J gene TRBJ1-2; TRBD1 matches 7 bases. The CDR3 consists of 15 residues. Germline CDR1 is MNHEY and CDR2 is SMNVEV (reference sequence). The CDR3 is CASSPWDRANYGYPF. The DNA for the CDR3 is TGTGCCAGCAGTCCCTGGGACAGAGCTAACTATGGCTACCCCTTC.

The chain links TRBV6-4 to TRBJ2-7, with 14 bases aligning to TRBD2. Trimming removed 7 bases from V and 4 bases from J; junction bases left unmatched: 3. The CDR3 is 14 residues long. CDR1 MRHNA and CDR2 SNTAGT come from the germline V gene. The CDR3 reads CASNGTSGSYEQYF. The DNA of the CDR3 is TGTGCCAGCAATGGGACTAGCGGGAGTTACGAGCAGTACTTC.

V gene TRBV11-2 combines with J gene TRBJ2-7; TRBD1 matches 11 bases. The CDR3 loop spans 15 amino acids. J lost 6 bases, V lost 4 bases, and 8 bases had no gene match. Germline-derived CDR1 and CDR2 are SGHAT and FQNNGV. The DNA for the CDR3 is TGTGCCAGCAGCTCGTCCACCGGGACAGGGGGCGAGCAGTACTTC. Its translation: CASSSSTGTGGEQYF.

The chain is built from TRBV10-3 and TRBJ2-3; 10 bases agree with TRBD2. Germline V gene data show CDR1 as ENHRY and CDR2 as SYGVKD. With V trimmed by 0 bases and J by 7 bases, 10 bases remained unmatched. CDR3 size: 17 residues. CDR3 nucleotide sequence: TGTGCCATCAGTGAGTCGGGATCTAGCGGGGGTGCTAATACGCAGTATTTT. It is translated as CAISESGSSGGANTQYF.

The V call is TRBV28, the J call TRBJ2-5; the D is unclear. The end of the DNA fits TRBJ2-7 better, so the J call may be wrong. The CDR3 has 11 amino acids. CDR1 is MDHEN and CDR2 is SYDVKM in the germline V gene. DNA of the CDR3: TGTGCCAGCAGTCCGAGCCACGAGCAGTACTTC. Its translation: CASSPSHEQYF.

The rearrangement links TRBV18 to TRBJ1-3; 9 bases align to TRBD1. CDR3 length equals 17 residues. CDR1 is KGHSH, CDR2 LQKENI, per germline. V gave up 5 bases and J gave up 5 bases; unmatched junction bases: 13. Here the CDR3 reads CASSTLPGTGRRNTIYF. The CDR3 nucleotides are TGTGCCAGCTCAACACTTCCCGGGACAGGGAGGAGAAACACCATATATTTT.

This CDR3 is CASSQVGTGEVAFF. The CDR3 region has the DNA TGTGCCAGCAGCCAAGTGGGGACAGGGGAAGTAGCTTTCTTT. The gene calls are TRBV7-9 and TRBJ1-1; TRBD1 matches 10 bases. J gave up 10 bases and V 5 bases, and 10 bases lay outside the gene matches. The germline V gene has CDR1 SEHNR and CDR2 FQNEAQ (reference sequence). The CDR3 sequence is 14 residues long.

This sequence joins TRBV7-9 and TRBJ1-1; D uncertain. V lost 4 bases and J lost 7, with 16 bases in between. This CDR3 is 14 amino acids long. The V gene's germline CDR1 is SEHNR and CDR2 FQNEAQ (reference sequence). As DNA, the CDR3 is TGTGCCAGCAGCTCAGGTTACAGAACCGTTGAAGCTTTCTTT. Protein: CASSSGYRTVEAFF. Based on the CDR3 plus reference TRBV7-9 and TRBJ1-1, the full variable domain is DTGVSQNPRHKITKRGQNVTFRCDPISEHNRLYWYRQTLGQGPEFLTYFQNEAQLEKSRLLSDRFSAERPKGSFSTLEIQRTEQGDSAMYLCASSSGYRTVEAFFGQGTRLTVV.

This clone was seen a handful of times. This chain uses TRBV6-5 with TRBJ2-3; D is unclear. The length of the CDR3 is 15 residues. The germline CDR1 and CDR2 sequences are MNHEY and SVGAGI. The V gene lost 0 bases and the J gene lost 5 bases, with 12 bases spanning the gap. Here the CDR3 reads CASSYSRAARDTQYF. As DNA, the CDR3 is TGTGCCAGCAGTTACTCTCGCGCGGCCCGAGATACGCAGTATTTT.

CDR3 residues: CASSVREGGYEQYF. The CDR3, as DNA: TGTGCCAGCAGCGTTAGGGAGGGCGGCTACGAGCAGTACTTC. This chain uses TRBV7-2 with TRBJ2-7, with 7 bases fitting TRBD2. Trimming cost V 5 bases and J 3 bases; bases outside gene matches: 7. Looked up from germline, CDR1 is SGHTA and CDR2 is FQGNSA. CDR3 length: 14 residues.

The V call is TRBV5-1, the J call TRBJ2-7; 9 nucleotides line up with TRBD1. V gave up 4 bases and J gave up 1 base; unmatched junction bases: 9. Germline values: CDR1 SGHRS, CDR2 YFSETQ. The CDR3 extends over 16 amino acids. CDR3 DNA sequence: TGCGCCAGCAGCCTGGGAAGGGACAGGGCATCCTACGAGCAGTACTTC. Protein sequence: CASSLGRDRASYEQYF. Complete variable domain (other parts from reference TRBV5-1 and TRBJ2-7): KAGVTQTPRYLIKTRGQQVTLSCSPISGHRSVSWYQQTPGQGLQFLFEYFSETQRNKGNFPGRFSGRQFSNSRSEMNVSTLELGDSALYLCASSLGRDRASYEQYFGPGTRLTVT.

The chain employs TRBV18 and TRBJ2-3, with 8 bases fitting TRBD1. The V gene end was trimmed by 0 bases and the J gene end by 2 bases; junction bases not matched to a gene: 7. The CDR3 sequence is 17 residues long. The germline V gene encodes CDR1 KGHSH and CDR2 LQKENI. This CDR3 is CASSPPLDRENTDTQYF. DNA of the CDR3: TGTGCCAGCTCACCACCTTTGGACAGGGAAAACACAGATACGCAGTATTTT. The variable domain in full, with the rest retrieved from reference TRBV18 and TRBJ2-3, is NAGVMQNPRHLVRRRGQEARLRCSPMKGHSHVYWYRQLPEEGLKFMVYLQKENIIDESGMPKERFSAEFPKEGPSILRIQQVVRGDSAAYFCASSPPLDRENTDTQYFGPGTRLTVL.

The rearrangement joins TRBV30 to TRBJ2-1; D is possibly TRBD1 (6 bases). V shed 5 bases and J shed 1 base, with 15 bases lying between them. This CDR3 spans 15 amino acids. Germline CDR1 and CDR2: GTSNPN and SVGIG (reference sequence). CDR3: CAWGGGVQSYNEQFF. The CDR3 nucleotides are TGTGCCTGGGGGGGCGGCGTTCAATCCTACAATGAGCAGTTCTTC.

V usage is TRBV18 and J usage is TRBJ1-3; D is unresolved. V lost 1 base, J lost 0 bases, and 7 bases lay in between. The CDR3 is 15 amino acids. The germline CDR1 and CDR2 sequences are KGHSH and LQKENI. The CDR3 coding sequence is TGTGCCAGCTCACCACGGAGCACCTCTGGAAACACCATATATTTT. Translating gives CASSPRSTSGNTIYF.

This rearrangement joins TRBV28 to TRBJ2-2; 9 positions agree with TRBD2. The V and J ends lost 6 bases and 4 bases, in that order; junction bases with no gene match: 9. This CDR3 is 16 amino acids long. Germline V gene lookup returns CDR1 MDHEN and CDR2 SYDVKM. The CDR3 is CASRAGGQPVTGELFF. The CDR3 DNA reads as TGTGCCAGCAGAGCGGGGGGACAGCCAGTCACCGGGGAGCTGTTTTTT.

The V call is TRBV11-2, the J call TRBJ2-1; 13 nucleotides align to TRBD2. V trimming: 4 bases; J trimming: 15 bases; junction bases outside the gene matches: 12. The CDR3 spans 15 residues. The V gene's germline CDR1 is SGHAT and CDR2 FQNNGV. The CDR3 bases are TGTGCCAGCAGCTCCCGCCCGGGACTAGCGGGGACGGGGTTCTTC. This gives the protein CASSSRPGLAGTGFF. Together with reference TRBV11-2 and TRBJ2-1, the CDR3 gives the full variable domain: EAGVAQSPRYKIIEKRQSVAFWCNPISGHATLYWYQQILGQGPKLLIQFQNNGVVDDSQLPKDRFSAERLKGVDSTLKIQPAKLEDSAVYLCASSSRPGLAGTGFFGPGTRLTVL.

V is TRBV7-2 and J is TRBJ1-6; 9 bases are a match to TRBD1. The CDR3 has 16 amino acids. Germline-derived CDR1 and CDR2 are SGHTA and FQGNSA. J was trimmed by 6 bases and V by 5 bases; bases with no gene match: 8. CDR3 sequence: CASSPLQGAANSPLHF. The CDR3 DNA follows: TGTGCCAGCAGCCCTTTACAGGGGGCTGCTAATTCACCCCTCCACTTT.